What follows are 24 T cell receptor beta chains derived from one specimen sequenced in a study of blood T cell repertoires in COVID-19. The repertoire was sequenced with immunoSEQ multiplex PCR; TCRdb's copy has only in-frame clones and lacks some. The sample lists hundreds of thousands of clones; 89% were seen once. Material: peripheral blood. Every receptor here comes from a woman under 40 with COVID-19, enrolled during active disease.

CDR3 sequence (DNA): TGTGCCAGCAGTCAAGGGGGGGGACGGAATCAGCCCCAGCATTTT. Its translation: CASSQGGGRNQPQHF. The chain recombines TRBV28 with TRBJ1-5; D perhaps matches TRBD1 (6 bases). This CDR3 is 15 amino acids long. The V and J ends lost 5 bases and 4 bases respectively, with 15 bases between them. Germline lookup yields CDR1 MDHEN and CDR2 SYDVKM.

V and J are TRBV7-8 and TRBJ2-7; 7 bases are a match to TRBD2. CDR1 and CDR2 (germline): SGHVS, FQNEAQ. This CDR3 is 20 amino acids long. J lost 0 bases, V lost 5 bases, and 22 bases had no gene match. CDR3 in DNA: TGTGCCAGCAGCGCTATTTATAGCGGGCGGATGGGTGCAAGCTCCTACGAGCAGTACGTC. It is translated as CASSAIYSGRMGASSYEQYV.

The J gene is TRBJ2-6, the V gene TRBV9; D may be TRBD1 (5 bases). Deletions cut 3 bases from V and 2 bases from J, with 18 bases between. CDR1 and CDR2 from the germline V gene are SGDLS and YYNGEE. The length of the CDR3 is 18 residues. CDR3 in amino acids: CASSGRIVGHPGANVLTF. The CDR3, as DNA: TGTGCCAGCAGCGGCCGGATTGTGGGGCATCCTGGGGCCAACGTCCTGACTTTC.

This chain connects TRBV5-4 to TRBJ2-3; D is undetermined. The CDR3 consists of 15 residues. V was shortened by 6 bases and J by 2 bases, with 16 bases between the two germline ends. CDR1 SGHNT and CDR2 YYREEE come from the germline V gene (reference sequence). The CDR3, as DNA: TGTGCCAGCACGTCCGCGAGGCTAGACACAGATACGCAGTATTTT. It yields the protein CASTSARLDTDTQYF.

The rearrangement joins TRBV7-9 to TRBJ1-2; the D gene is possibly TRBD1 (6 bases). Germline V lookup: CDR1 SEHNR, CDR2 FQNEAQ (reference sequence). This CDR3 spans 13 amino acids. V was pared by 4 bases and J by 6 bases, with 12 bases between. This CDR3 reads CASSSDRIHGYTF. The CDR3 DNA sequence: TGTGCCAGCAGCTCGGACAGAATACATGGCTACACCTTC.

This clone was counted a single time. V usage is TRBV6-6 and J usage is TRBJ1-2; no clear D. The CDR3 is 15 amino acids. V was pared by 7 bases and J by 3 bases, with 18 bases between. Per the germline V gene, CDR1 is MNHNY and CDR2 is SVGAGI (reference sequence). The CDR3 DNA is TGTGCCAGCAAGACCGGACTCCAAGGAGACTATGGCTACACCTTC. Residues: CASKTGLQGDYGYTF.

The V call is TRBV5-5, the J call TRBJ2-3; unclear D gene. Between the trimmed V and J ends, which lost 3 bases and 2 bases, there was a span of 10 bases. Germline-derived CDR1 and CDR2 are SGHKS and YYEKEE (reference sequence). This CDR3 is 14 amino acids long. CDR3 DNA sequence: TGTGCCAGCAGCTCCCCACTGAACACAGATACGCAGTATTTT. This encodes CASSSPLNTDTQYF.

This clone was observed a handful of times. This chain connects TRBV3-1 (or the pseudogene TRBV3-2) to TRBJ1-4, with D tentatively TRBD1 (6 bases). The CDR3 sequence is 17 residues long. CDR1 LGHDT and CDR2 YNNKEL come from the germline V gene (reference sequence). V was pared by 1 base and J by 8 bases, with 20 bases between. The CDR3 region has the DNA TGTGCCAGCAGCCAAGGTCGGAGACAGGCCTCCTCGGAAAAACTGTTTTTT. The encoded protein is CASSQGRRQASSEKLFF.

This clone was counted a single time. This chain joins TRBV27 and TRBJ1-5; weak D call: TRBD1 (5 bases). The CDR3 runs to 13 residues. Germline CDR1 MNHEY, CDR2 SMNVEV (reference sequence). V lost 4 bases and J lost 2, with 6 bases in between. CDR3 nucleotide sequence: TGTGCCAGCAGTTGGGGGGGCAATCAGCCCCAGCATTTT. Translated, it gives CASSWGGNQPQHF.

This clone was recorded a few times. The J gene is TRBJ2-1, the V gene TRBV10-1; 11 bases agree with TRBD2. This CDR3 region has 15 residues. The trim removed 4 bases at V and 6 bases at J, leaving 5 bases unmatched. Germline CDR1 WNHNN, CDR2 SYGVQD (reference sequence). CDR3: CASSALAGGFNEQFF. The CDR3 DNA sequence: TGCGCCAGCAGTGCCCTAGCGGGAGGCTTCAATGAGCAGTTCTTC.

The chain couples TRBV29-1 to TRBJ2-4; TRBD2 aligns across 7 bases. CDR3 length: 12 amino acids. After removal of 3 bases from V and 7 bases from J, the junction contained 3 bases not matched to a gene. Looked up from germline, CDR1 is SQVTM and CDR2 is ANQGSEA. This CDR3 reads CSVEGGENIQYF. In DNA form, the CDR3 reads TGCAGCGTTGAGGGGGGGGAGAACATTCAGTACTTC. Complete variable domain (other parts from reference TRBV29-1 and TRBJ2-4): SAVISQKPSRDICQRGTSLTIQCQVDSQVTMMFWYRQQPGQSLTLIATANQGSEATYESGFVIDKFPISRPNLTFSTLTVSNMSPEDSSIYLCSVEGGENIQYFGAGTRLSVL.

CDR3 protein: CASSPRRGMNTEAFF. In DNA, the CDR3 is TGTGCCAGCAGTCCACGCAGGGGAATGAACACTGAAGCTTTCTTT. The rearrangement uses TRBV2 and TRBJ1-1; perhaps TRBD1 as D (6 bases). This CDR3 region has 15 residues. Germline-derived CDR1 and CDR2 are SNHLY and FYNNEI. Trimming left V 5 bases short and J 0 bases short, with 13 bases between. Supplemented by reference TRBV2 and TRBJ1-1, the full variable domain reads EPEVTQTPSHQVTQMGQEVILRCVPISNHLYFYWYRQILGQKVEFLVSFYNNEISEKSEIFDDQFSVERPDGSNFTLKIRSTKLEDSAMYFCASSPRRGMNTEAFFGQGTRLTVV.

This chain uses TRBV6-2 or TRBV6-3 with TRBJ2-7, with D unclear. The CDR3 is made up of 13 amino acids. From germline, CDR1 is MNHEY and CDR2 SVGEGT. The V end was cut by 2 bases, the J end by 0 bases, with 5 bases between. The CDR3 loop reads CASSYRSSYEQYF. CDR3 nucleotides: TGTGCCAGCAGTTACCGGAGCTCCTACGAGCAGTACTTC.

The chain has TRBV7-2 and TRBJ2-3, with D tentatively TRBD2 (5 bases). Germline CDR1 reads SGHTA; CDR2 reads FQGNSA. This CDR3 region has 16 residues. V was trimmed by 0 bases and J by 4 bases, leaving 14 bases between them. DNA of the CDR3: TGTGCCAGCAGCTTAGCTCCGCCTAGCTCAGCAGATACGCAGTATTTT. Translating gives CASSLAPPSSADTQYF.

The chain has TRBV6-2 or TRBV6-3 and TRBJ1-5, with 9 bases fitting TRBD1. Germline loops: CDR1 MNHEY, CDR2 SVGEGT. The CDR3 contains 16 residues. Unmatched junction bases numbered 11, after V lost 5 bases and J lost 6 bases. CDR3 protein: CASSDYRGPESQPQHF. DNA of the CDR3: TGTGCCAGCAGTGACTACAGGGGGCCGGAGAGTCAGCCCCAGCATTTT.

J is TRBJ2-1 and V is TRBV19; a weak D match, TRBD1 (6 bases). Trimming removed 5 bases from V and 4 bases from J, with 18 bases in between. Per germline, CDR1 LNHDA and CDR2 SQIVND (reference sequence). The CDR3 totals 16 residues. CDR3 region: CASSLRTGSWYNEQFF. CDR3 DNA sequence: TGTGCCAGTAGTTTACGCACAGGGTCGTGGTACAATGAGCAGTTCTTC. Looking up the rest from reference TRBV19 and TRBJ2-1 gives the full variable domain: DGGITQSPKYLFRKEGQNVTLSCEQNLNHDAMYWYRQDPGQGLRLIYYSQIVNDFQKGDIAEGYSVSREKKESFPLTVTSAQKNPTAFYLCASSLRTGSWYNEQFFGPGTRLTVL.

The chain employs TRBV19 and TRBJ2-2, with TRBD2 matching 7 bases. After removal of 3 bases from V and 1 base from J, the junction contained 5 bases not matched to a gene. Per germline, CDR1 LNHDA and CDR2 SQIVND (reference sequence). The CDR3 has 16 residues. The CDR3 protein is CASSIASGGNTGELFF. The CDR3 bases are TGTGCCAGTAGTATTGCTAGCGGAGGGAACACCGGGGAGCTGTTTTTT.

CDR3 protein: CASSAGTSGNLGEQFF. In DNA form, the CDR3 reads TGTGCCAGCAGCGCTGGGACTAGCGGGAATCTGGGTGAGCAGTTCTTC. The rearrangement links TRBV7-8 to TRBJ2-1; 13 positions match TRBD2. J lost 9 bases, V lost 5 bases, and 10 bases had no gene match. From germline, CDR1 is SGHVS and CDR2 FQNEAQ. This CDR3 has 16 amino acids. Full variable domain (outside the CDR3, taken from reference TRBV7-8 and TRBJ2-1): GAGVSQSPRYKVAKRGQDVALRCDPISGHVSLFWYQQALGQGPEFLTYFQNEAQLDKSGLPSDRFFAERPEGSVSTLKIQRTQQEDSAVYLCASSAGTSGNLGEQFFGPGTRLTVL.

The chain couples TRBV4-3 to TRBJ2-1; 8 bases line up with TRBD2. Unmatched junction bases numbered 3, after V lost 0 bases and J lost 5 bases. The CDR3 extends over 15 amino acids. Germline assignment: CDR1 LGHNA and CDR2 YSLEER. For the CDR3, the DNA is TGCGCCAGCAGCCAAGACTTAGCGGGAAACAATGAGCAGTTCTTC. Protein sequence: CASSQDLAGNNEQFF.

CDR3 in amino acids: CASSLSFVNEQFF. For the CDR3, the DNA is TGTGCCAGCAGTTTATCGTTCGTCAATGAGCAGTTCTTC. The rearrangement uses TRBV27 and TRBJ2-1, with D hard to call. The CDR3 extends over 13 amino acids. V was pared by 0 bases and J by 6 bases, with 6 bases between. The germline V gene has CDR1 MNHEY and CDR2 SMNVEV (reference sequence).

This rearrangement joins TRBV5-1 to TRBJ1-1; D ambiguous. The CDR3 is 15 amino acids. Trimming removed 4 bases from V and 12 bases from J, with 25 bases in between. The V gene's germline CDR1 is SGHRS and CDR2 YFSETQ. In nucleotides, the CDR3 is TGCGCCAGCAGCCTAGATGGTGGCGACGGCGCTTCCCCTTTCTTT. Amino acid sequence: CASSLDGGDGASPFF.

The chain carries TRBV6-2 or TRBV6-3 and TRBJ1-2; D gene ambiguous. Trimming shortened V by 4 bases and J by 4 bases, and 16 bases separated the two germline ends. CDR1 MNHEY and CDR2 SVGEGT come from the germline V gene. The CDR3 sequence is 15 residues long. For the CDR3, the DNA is TGTGCCAGCAGTTCCCCCCGTGCAGTCTCCTATGGCTACACCTTC. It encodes CASSSPRAVSYGYTF.

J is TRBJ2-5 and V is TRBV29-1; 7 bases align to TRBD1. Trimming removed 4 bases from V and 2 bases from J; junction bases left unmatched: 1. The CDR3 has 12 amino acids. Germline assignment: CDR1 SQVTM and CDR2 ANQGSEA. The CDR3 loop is CSVGGQQETQYF. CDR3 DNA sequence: TGCAGCGTTGGGGGACAGCAAGAGACCCAGTACTTC.

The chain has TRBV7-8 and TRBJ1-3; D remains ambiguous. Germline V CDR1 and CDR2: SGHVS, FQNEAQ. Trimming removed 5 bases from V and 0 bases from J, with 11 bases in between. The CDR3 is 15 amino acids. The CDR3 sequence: CASSPLRSSGNTIYF. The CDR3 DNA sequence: TGTGCCAGCAGCCCTCTAAGGAGCTCTGGAAACACCATATATTTT.